Given below is one TCR beta chain in context. This clone was seen more than once but under ten times. Its antigen is still unknown. No base quality information exists; no much larger clone differs at one position. The data were obtained in a study of blood T cell repertoires in COVID-19 (dated by TCRdb to about 2020). Study-level background: Collaborator samples came from the United States, Italy and Spain and covered acute and convalescent phases of COVID-19. Sample metadata almost always included a de-identified subject ID, COVID-19 status, age in years and sex. The repertoires were released in a freely available public database meant as a resource for research on the immune response to SARS-CoV-2. Samples came from the ongoing ImmuneRACE study (first 160 participants) plus 1,254 subjects from 6 global collaborators. HLA class I and class II types, where available, came from metadata supplied by the sample provider rather than from assay-based typing. The material from the prospective study consisted of cDNA or gDNA derived from T cells, B-cell-depleted T cells, or PBMCs. Subjects who had been exposed to COVID-19, were actively infected with it, or had recovered from it provided the deeply sampled blood TCRbeta repertoires that made up the dataset. Overall study results and their limits: Clinical and demographic metadata were provided uncurated, with the amount varying by source and participant.

TCRbeta CDR3 regions were amplified from genomic DNA using the immunoSEQ Assay, a bias-controlled multiplex PCR. The published analysis was carried out like this. The number of nucleated cells in each sample was estimated from the amplification of reference gene primers within the assay. To quantify the absolute abundance of each unique TCRbeta CDR3 rearrangement, sequence reads were collapsed and filtered. For each sample, productive Simpson clonality was calculated as the square root of Simpson's diversity index over productive rearrangements. TCRdb carries this immuneACCESS record with in-frame sequences only. Its versions omit some clonotypes, under half of them owing to an unresolved V gene in the studies checked, with the rest unexplained. D and trimming come from the DNA, and the V and J calls and clone size come from that table. The sample table holds about 34,000 clones, of which roughly three quarters were seen once. Of the sample, 16% falls within the top ten clones.

Whole blood was collected in K2EDTA tubes by collaborating institutions according to the institutions' own protocols. For TCRbeta analysis, collaborators shipped samples as frozen whole blood, isolated PBMCs, or DNA extracted from either of those sample types. The source of this sequence is a human donor in a cohort sampled during active COVID-19. Sequencing input: peripheral blood.

Read as DNA, the sequence is TGCGCCAGCAGCTTTTTGACCGGGACAGTAAATTCACCCCTCCACTTT. The encoded protein is CASSFLTGTVNSPLHF. This receptor chain uses TRBV5-1 and TRBJ1-6, with 7 bases aligning to TRBD1. From a lookup of the germline V gene, CDR1 and CDR2 are SGHRS and YFSETQ. The CDR3 measures 16 amino acids from cysteine to phenylalanine. Only the CDR3 region is kept as DNA, spanning 48 bases read in frame from base 1. Germline trimming amounts to 2 bases on V and 7 bases on J, with 9 as the count of junction bases outside the gene matches.